Below are 9 T cell receptor beta chains sequenced from a single sample in a study of blood T cells in healthy people across ages. For the second PCR, which ran for about 6 to 11 cycles, a sample-barcoded 5' primer and a J-beta primer mix were used. MiXCR, run by TCRdb on the 5' RACE reads, gives a single entry per CDR3 protein. This table has about 1.6 million distinct CDR3 sequences, 34% appearing once. The sequencing input was blood. The receptors were sampled from a woman aged 25 to 39 in good health.

This clonotype occurred a few times. With a much larger clone just one base away, this may be a read error. The chain joins TRBV4-1 to TRBJ2-7; 10 nucleotides align to TRBD2. The V gene's germline CDR1 is MGHRA and CDR2 YSYEKL. CDR3 length equals 16 residues. V gave up 0 bases and J gave up 2 bases; unmatched junction bases: 4. Written as DNA, the CDR3 is TGCGCCAGCAGCCAAGACTGTACTAGCGGGACCTACGAGCAGTACTTC. Translation: CASSQDCTSGTYEQYF.

This clonotype was recorded once. A read error may explain this, as a much larger clone is one base away. The V call is TRBV5-1, the J call TRBJ1-1; maybe TRBD1 (5 bases). The CDR3 consists of 13 residues. Germline V gene data show CDR1 as SGHRS and CDR2 as YFSETQ. The CDR3 sequence: CTSSLLGGTEAFF. The CDR3 nucleotides read TGCACCAGCAGCTTGCTGGGGGGAACTGAAGCTTTCTTT.

This chain joins TRBV20-1 and TRBJ2-1, with TRBD2 as a possible D gene (5 bases). Trimming removed 3 bases at V and 3 bases at J, with 9 bases between. This CDR3 region has 13 residues. The germline CDR1 and CDR2 sequences are DFQATT and SNEGSKA (reference sequence). The CDR3 DNA reads TGCAGTGCTAGGCAGAGGGTCTACAATGAGCAGTTCTTC. Translation gives CSARQRVYNEQFF.

A few counts support this clonotype. The rearrangement uses TRBV7-9 and TRBJ2-5; 7 nucleotides align to TRBD2. V was pared by 6 bases and J by 2 bases, with 9 bases of the junction left unmatched. Germline CDR1 and CDR2: SEHNR and FQNEAQ (reference sequence). The CDR3 extends over 15 amino acids. CDR3 DNA: TGTGCCAGCAGTCGGGCGGGAGAGCCGCAAGAGACCCAGTACTTC. This translates into CASSRAGEPQETQYF.

This clonotype was picked up one time. The rearrangement joins TRBV7-9 to TRBJ1-6; 7 nucleotides align to TRBD1. This CDR3 has 15 amino acids. In germline, CDR1 is SEHNR, CDR2 FQNEAQ (reference sequence). The ends lost 2 bases at V and 4 bases at J; junction bases unmatched: 2. This chain's CDR3 is CASSLPGGYNSPLHF. The CDR3 nucleotides are TGTGCCAGCAGCTTACCAGGGGGATATAATTCACCCCTCCACTTT.

The V call is TRBV7-2, the J call TRBJ2-7; D may be TRBD2 (6 bases). CDR3 length: 16 residues. Looked up from germline, CDR1 is SGHTA and CDR2 is FQGNSA. V was pared by 5 bases and J by 3 bases, with 20 bases between. CDR3 nucleotides: TGTGCCAGCAGCGGGAGGACGGCTGGAATGGGCTACGAGCAGTACTTC. This encodes CASSGRTAGMGYEQYF.

The V gene is TRBV21-1, the J gene TRBJ2-3; the D call of TRBD1 is as the table states it, not checked on the DNA. TRBV21-1 constitutes a pseudogene. CDR3 length: 16 residues. CDR3 sequence reads: CASSKRDPIVTDTQYF. The DNA for the CDR3 is TGTGCCAGCAGCAAAAGGGACCCAATTGTCACAGATACGCAGTATTTT.

The genes are TRBV15 and TRBJ2-5; TRBD1 is a possible D gene (5 bases). Between the trimmed V and J ends, which lost 6 bases and 11 bases, there was a span of 16 bases. This CDR3 has 12 amino acids. Germline CDR1 LNHNV, CDR2 YYDKDF (reference sequence). The CDR3 DNA sequence: TGTGCCACCAGGGCCGTGGGGCCTGAGCAGTACTTC. Its protein product is CATRAVGPEQYF.

The table lists this clonotype with a few counts. This chain uses TRBV5-1 with TRBJ2-7; TRBD2 matches at 10 bases. This CDR3 is built from 15 residues. With V trimmed by 5 bases and J by 4 bases, 9 bases remained unmatched. Germline V CDR1 and CDR2: SGHRS, YFSETQ. The CDR3 region is CASRAGTSVSYEQYF. CDR3 nucleotide sequence: TGCGCCAGCAGAGCCGGGACTAGCGTTTCGTACGAGCAGTACTTC.